The clone carrying this T cell receptor (beta chain) was counted only a few times. The antigen is unknown. With constant-segment primers, 5'RACE yielded cDNA libraries of TCR alpha and TCR beta that carried sample barcodes and UMIs. TCRdb fed the 5' RACE reads into MiXCR, producing one record per CDR3 protein. The data contain approximately 100,000 distinct CDR3 sequences, around 10% of them singletons. These data come from a study of T-cell memory formation after mild COVID-19. On the study more broadly: Clusters of TCRs were largely donor specific. General study points: Proof of SARS-CoV-2 specificity was absent for the second-wave clones that crested on day 37. Largely, contracting CD4+ clones fell within CM and EM, and contracting CD8+ clones within EMRA.

Germline V gene data show CDR1 as WNHNN and CDR2 as SYGVQD (reference sequence). Trimming took off 0 bases at V and 2 bases at J, with 8 bases between the two ends. The CDR3 extends over 16 amino acids. J is TRBJ1-6 and V is TRBV10-1; D not certain. The TCR comes from a man aged 18 to 35 who had mild COVID-19 (a few samples of this study predate the infection). Cell type and time point are not known. The specimen was PBMCs or a T cell subset sorted from them (not recorded which). As DNA, the CDR3 is TGCGCCAGCAGTGAGTCCGCGGAACCCTATAATTCACCCCTCCACTTT. It specifies CASSESAEPYNSPLHF.